This T cell receptor (beta chain) was sequenced in a study of cytotoxic CD8 clonotypes in ibrutinib-treated CLL. Clones were sequenced by immunoSEQ multiplex PCR, and TCRdb holds only the in-frame ones, with some missing. The sample holds about 68,000 clones, around 65% seen once. V was clipped by 6 bases and J by 3 bases, with 13 bases between them. CDR1 LNHDA and CDR2 SQIVND come from the germline V gene (reference sequence). The CDR3 runs 14 residues. This TCR came from a human donor with chronic lymphocytic leukemia. Sequences were derived from PBMCs, sampled after 12 months of ibrutinib treatment. This chain connects TRBV19 to TRBJ2-3, with a weak D call TRBD2 (6 bases). The CDR3 bases are TGTGCCAGTAGCCTCCGGGGGTATACAGATACGCAGTATTTT. Translation: CASSLRGYTDTQYF.